The 12 T cell receptor beta chains below come from one sample, sequenced in a study of OX40 agonist ivuxolimab in advanced cancers. This table comes from immunoSEQ multiplex PCR, and its TCRdb copy is limited to in-frame clones, with some not included. The table includes 50,000 to 75,000 clones, roughly four fifths detected once. The starting material was CD4+ or CD8+ T cells sorted from blood, obtained in a trial of the OX40 agonist ivuxolimab. These receptors originate from an adult with an advanced solid tumor such as melanoma, head and neck, liver or kidney cancer.

The chain combines TRBV5-4 with TRBJ1-1; D remains unclear. CDR1 is SGHNT, CDR2 YYREEE, per germline (reference sequence). The CDR3 consists of 14 residues. Deletions cut 1 base from V and 1 base from J, with 8 bases between. CDR3 in amino acids: CASSLSIGNTEAFF. The CDR3 bases are TGTGCCAGCAGCTTGTCTATAGGGAACACTGAAGCTTTCTTT.

This clone has only one observation. The V gene is TRBV7-2, the J gene TRBJ2-5; 9 nucleotides agree with TRBD2. V shed 0 bases and J 5 bases; nucleotides not matched to a gene: 7. This CDR3 has 16 amino acids. Germline CDR1 is SGHTA and CDR2 is FQGNSA. CDR3 in amino acids: CASSLAPSGGYETQYF. Here the CDR3 DNA reads TGTGCCAGCAGCTTAGCGCCGAGCGGGGGGTATGAGACCCAGTACTTC.

The chain uses TRBV6-6 and TRBJ1-2; D is unclear. Trimming cost V 7 bases and J 1 base, with 10 bases left between them. The V gene's germline CDR1 is MNHNY and CDR2 SVGAGI (reference sequence). CDR3 length: 13 residues. Here the CDR3 reads CASTPSLNYGYTF. The CDR3, as DNA: TGTGCCAGCACGCCGTCACTTAACTATGGCTACACCTTC.

The chain employs TRBV7-2 and TRBJ2-5; D is unresolved. Trimming cost V 4 bases and J 7 bases, with 19 bases left between them. Germline loops: CDR1 SGHTA, CDR2 FQGNSA. CDR3 length: 15 amino acids. The CDR3 DNA sequence: TGTGCCAGCAGCTCGTCTGGGCCGATAGTGGGGACCCAGTACTTC. As protein: CASSSSGPIVGTQYF. The whole variable domain, remainder taken from reference TRBV7-2 and TRBJ2-5, is GAGVSQSPSNKVTEKGKDVELRCDPISGHTALYWYRQSLGQGLEFLIYFQGNSAPDKSGLPSDRFSAERTGGSVSTLTIQRTQQEDSAVYLCASSSSGPIVGTQYFGPGTRLLVL.

This clone was seen a few times. The chain carries TRBV30 and TRBJ1-2; D call uncertain. Per the germline V gene, CDR1 is GTSNPN and CDR2 is SVGIG (reference sequence). The CDR3 loop spans 12 amino acids. V lost 2 bases and J lost 3, with 7 bases in between. The CDR3 is CAWSQGYYGYTF. The CDR3 DNA sequence: TGTGCCTGGAGTCAAGGATACTATGGCTACACCTTC. Together with reference TRBV30 and TRBJ1-2, the CDR3 gives the full variable domain: SQTIHQWPATLVQPVGSPLSLECTVEGTSNPNLYWYRQAAGRGLQLLFYSVGIGQISSEVPQNLSASRPQDRQFILSSKKLLLSDSGFYLCAWSQGYYGYTFGSGTRLTVV.

The rearrangement links TRBV5-4 to TRBJ1-2; tentatively, D is TRBD1 (6 bases). The V end was cut by 0 bases, the J end by 14 bases, with 17 bases between. Germline V CDR1 and CDR2: SGHNT, YYREEE (reference sequence). This CDR3 is built from 13 residues. The DNA for the CDR3 is TGTGCCAGCAGCTTGGATGAGTGGGGGGCGAGGACCTTC. Translated, it gives CASSLDEWGARTF.

The CDR3 DNA is TGTGCCAGCAGTTCGTTCTCGGTGGGGGGCTACACCTTC. This sequence encodes CASSSFSVGGYTF. The gene calls are TRBV6-5 and TRBJ1-2; D gene uncertain. This CDR3 spans 13 amino acids. The ends were cut back, 4 bases at V and 8 bases at J, with 14 bases in the middle. Germline CDR1 MNHEY, CDR2 SVGAGI.

The V call is TRBV7-9, the J call TRBJ2-7; no clear D. V dropped 3 bases and J dropped 2 bases, with 8 bases sitting between them. The CDR3 has 13 amino acids. Germline V gene lookup returns CDR1 SEHNR and CDR2 FQNEAQ (reference sequence). The CDR3 nucleotides are TGTGCCAGCAGCTTTCAGGCCCCCTACGAGCAGTACTTC. Translated, it gives CASSFQAPYEQYF.

This chain links TRBV4-3 with TRBJ2-1; D gene unclear. Germline V gene lookup returns CDR1 LGHNA and CDR2 YSLEER. V lost 0 bases, J lost 0 bases, and 12 bases lay in between. This CDR3 is built from 17 residues. CDR3 DNA sequence: TGCGCCAGCAGCCAAGATCTCGCGGCGAGCTCCTACAATGAGCAGTTCTTC. This codes for CASSQDLAASSYNEQFF.

This chain uses TRBV2 with TRBJ1-1; D is uncertain. The V end was cut by 7 bases, the J end by 1 base, with 13 bases between. Germline-derived CDR1 and CDR2 are SNHLY and FYNNEI. This CDR3 is 14 amino acids long. The DNA for the CDR3 is TGTGCCAGCACGAAGTCAACCGAGAACACTGAAGCTTTCTTT. It specifies CASTKSTENTEAFF.

This chain connects TRBV28 to TRBJ2-3; 12 nucleotides line up with TRBD2. Trimming cost V 7 bases and J 5 bases; bases outside gene matches: 16. The CDR3 is 18 amino acids. The germline CDR1 and CDR2 sequences are MDHEN and SYDVKM. The CDR3 spells CASIVSPGLAGRGDTQYF. The CDR3, as DNA: TGTGCCAGCATAGTCTCGCCAGGACTAGCGGGAAGGGGAGATACGCAGTATTTT.

This clone has a single count. V and J are TRBV7-9 and TRBJ2-1; 9 bases are shared with TRBD2. From germline, CDR1 is SEHNR and CDR2 FQNEAQ (reference sequence). The CDR3 sequence is 17 residues long. V shed 0 bases and J 2 bases; nucleotides not matched to a gene: 5. CDR3 sequence reads: CASSLAGTSTAYNEQFF. The DNA of the CDR3 is TGTGCCAGCAGCTTAGCCGGGACTAGCACAGCCTACAATGAGCAGTTCTTC.